This TCR beta chain was obtained from a study of regulatory T cells in long-lasting Graves disease. Study-level information: Graves' disease counted as persistent after over 5 years of antithyroid drugs with positive TSH receptor antibodies.

Points from the study as a whole: Between persistent patients, roughly 2,600 public clonotypes were shared, exceeding the roughly 1,000 shared between new patients.

The CDR3 spans 15 residues. CDR1 and CDR2 from the germline V gene are ENHRY and SYGVKD. V was trimmed by 2 bases and J by 0 bases, leaving 5 bases between them. Noted time point: persistent/refractory GD, antithyroid drugs over 5 years with positive TRAb. The TCR library was made from RNA extracted from PBMCs. Patients met American Thyroid Association criteria for Graves' disease. This clonotype appeared a single time. Its antigen is undetermined. Investigators prepared the TCR beta libraries by applying iRepertoire HTBI primers and Arm-PCR of CDR3 regions. As processed by the authors: Analysis of the samples identified 50 to 70 TRBV and 12 to 15 TRBJ segments. TCRdb used MiXCR to reprocess the multiplex PCR reads, holding one entry per CDR3 protein. It is TCRdb's table, rather than the study itself, that gives the V and J calls and clone size. The sample yields roughly 470,000 distinct CDR3 sequences, more than 20% seen once.

The chain recombines TRBV10-3 with TRBJ2-6; no reliable D call. This receptor was taken from a female donor with Graves disease. The sequences come from peripheral blood mononuclear cells (PBMCs), collected when the disease was refractory, from a patient treated with antithyroid drugs. The CDR3 coding sequence is TGTGCCATCAGTGAGCAGTCCTCTGGGGCCAACGTCCTGACTTTC. Its protein product is CAISEQSSGANVLTF.